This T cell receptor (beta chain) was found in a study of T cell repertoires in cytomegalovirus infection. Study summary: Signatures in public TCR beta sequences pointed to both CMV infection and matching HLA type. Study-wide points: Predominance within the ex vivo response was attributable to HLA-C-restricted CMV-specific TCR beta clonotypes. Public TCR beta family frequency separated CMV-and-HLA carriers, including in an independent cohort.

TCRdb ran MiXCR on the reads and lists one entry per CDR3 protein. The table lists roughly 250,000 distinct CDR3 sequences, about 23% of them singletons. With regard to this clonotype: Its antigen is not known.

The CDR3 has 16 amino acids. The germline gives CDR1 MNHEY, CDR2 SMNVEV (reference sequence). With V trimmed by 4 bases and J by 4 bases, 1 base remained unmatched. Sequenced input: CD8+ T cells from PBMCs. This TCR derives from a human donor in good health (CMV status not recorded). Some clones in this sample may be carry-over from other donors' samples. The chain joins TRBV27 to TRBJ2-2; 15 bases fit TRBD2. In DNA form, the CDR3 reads TGTGCCAGCAGTTCGGGACTAGCGGGGGGCACCGGGGAGCTGTTTTTT. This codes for CASSSGLAGGTGELFF.